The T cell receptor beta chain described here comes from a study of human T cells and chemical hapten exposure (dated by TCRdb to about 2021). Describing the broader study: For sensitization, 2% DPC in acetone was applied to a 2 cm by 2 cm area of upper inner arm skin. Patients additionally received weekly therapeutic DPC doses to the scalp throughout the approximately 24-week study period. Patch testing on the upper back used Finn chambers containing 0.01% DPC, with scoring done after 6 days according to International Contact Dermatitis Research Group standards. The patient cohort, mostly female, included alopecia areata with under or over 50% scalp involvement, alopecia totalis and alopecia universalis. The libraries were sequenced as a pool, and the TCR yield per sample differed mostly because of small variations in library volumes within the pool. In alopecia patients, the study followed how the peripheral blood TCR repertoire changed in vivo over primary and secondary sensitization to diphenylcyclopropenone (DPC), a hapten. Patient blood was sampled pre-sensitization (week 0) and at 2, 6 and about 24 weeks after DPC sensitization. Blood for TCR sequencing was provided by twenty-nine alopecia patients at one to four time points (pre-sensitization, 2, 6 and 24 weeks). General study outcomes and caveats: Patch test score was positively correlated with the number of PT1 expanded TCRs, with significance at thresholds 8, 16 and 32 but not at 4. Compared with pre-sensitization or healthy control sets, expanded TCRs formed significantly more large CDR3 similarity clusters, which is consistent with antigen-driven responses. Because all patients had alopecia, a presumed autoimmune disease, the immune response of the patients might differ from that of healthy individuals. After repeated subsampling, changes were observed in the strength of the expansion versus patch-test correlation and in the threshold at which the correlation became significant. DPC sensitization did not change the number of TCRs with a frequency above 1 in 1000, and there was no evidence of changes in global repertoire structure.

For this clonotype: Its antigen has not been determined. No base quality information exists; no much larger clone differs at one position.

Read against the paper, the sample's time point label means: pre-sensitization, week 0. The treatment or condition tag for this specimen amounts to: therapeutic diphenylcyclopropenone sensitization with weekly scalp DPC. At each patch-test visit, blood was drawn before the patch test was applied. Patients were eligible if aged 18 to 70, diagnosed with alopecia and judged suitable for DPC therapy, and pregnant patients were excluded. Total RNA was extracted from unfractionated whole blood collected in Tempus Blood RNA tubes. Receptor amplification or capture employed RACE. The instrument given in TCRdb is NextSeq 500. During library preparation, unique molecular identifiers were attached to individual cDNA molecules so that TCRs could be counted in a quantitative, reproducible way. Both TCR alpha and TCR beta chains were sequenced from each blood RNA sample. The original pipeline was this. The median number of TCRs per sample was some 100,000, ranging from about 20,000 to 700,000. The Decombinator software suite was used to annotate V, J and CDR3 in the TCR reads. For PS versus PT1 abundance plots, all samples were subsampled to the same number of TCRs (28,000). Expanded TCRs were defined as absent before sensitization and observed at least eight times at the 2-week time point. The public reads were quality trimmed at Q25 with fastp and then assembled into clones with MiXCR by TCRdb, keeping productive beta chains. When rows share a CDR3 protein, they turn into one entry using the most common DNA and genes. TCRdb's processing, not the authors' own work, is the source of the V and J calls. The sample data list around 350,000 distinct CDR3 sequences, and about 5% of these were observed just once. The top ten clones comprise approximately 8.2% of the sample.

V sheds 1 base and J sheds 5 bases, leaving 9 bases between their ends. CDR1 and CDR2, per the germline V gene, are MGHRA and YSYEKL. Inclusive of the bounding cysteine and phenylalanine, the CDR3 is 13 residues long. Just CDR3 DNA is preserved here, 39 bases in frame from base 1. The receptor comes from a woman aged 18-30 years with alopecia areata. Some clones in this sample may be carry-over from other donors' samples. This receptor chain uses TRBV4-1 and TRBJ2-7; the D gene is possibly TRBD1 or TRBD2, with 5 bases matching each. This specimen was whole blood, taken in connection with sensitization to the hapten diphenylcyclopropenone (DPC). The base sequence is TGCGCCAGCAGCCAAGTCGGGGCCCACGAGCAGTACTTC. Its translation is CASSQVGAHEQYF.